Presented here are 7 T cell receptor beta chains from one specimen sequenced in a study of blood T cell repertoires in COVID-19. The repertoire was sequenced with immunoSEQ multiplex PCR; TCRdb's copy has only in-frame clones and lacks some. The sample lists hundreds of thousands of clones; approximately 87% were seen once. The sequenced material came from PBMCs or T cells enriched from blood (not recorded which). The receptors shown here come from a woman aged 45-60 years who had recovered from COVID-19.

This chain joins TRBV28 and TRBJ1-4; D possibly corresponds to TRBD1 (5 bases). This CDR3 region has 13 residues. Germline CDR1 and CDR2: MDHEN and SYDVKM. V shed 7 bases and J shed 8 bases, with 14 bases lying between them. The CDR3 coding sequence is TGTGCCAGCATTGCGACAGATCTAGAAAAACTGTTTTTT. Protein: CASIATDLEKLFF.

This clone was seen a single time. The chain links TRBV19 to TRBJ1-1; TRBD1 is a possible D gene (5 bases). Trimming took off 3 bases at V and 1 base at J, with 9 bases between the two ends. Germline V gene data show CDR1 as LNHDA and CDR2 as SQIVND (reference sequence). The CDR3 extends over 14 amino acids. CDR3 region: CASSMTVQNTEAFF. The CDR3 DNA is TGTGCCAGTAGTATGACAGTGCAGAACACTGAAGCTTTCTTT.

The V gene is TRBV9, the J gene TRBJ1-1; D unclear. V shed 4 bases and J shed 5 bases, with 15 bases lying between them. The germline V gene has CDR1 SGDLS and CDR2 YYNGEE. This CDR3 region has 14 residues. In DNA, the CDR3 is TGTGCCAGCAGCCCTTCTATAACCTATACTGAAGCTTTCTTT. This encodes CASSPSITYTEAFF. The full variable domain, its missing parts supplied by reference TRBV9 and TRBJ1-1, is DSGVTQTPKHLITATGQRVTLRCSPRSGDLSVYWYQQSLDQGLQFLIQYYNGEERAKGNILERFSAQQFPDLHSELNLSSLELGDSALYFCASSPSITYTEAFFGQGTRLTVV.

The CDR3 here is CASSQIVGTNYGYTF. The CDR3 nucleotides read TGTGCCAGCAGCCAAATTGTCGGGACTAACTATGGCTACACCTTC. V and J are TRBV3-1 (or the pseudogene TRBV3-2) and TRBJ1-2; D gene ambiguous. CDR1 is LGHDT, CDR2 YNNKEL, per germline (reference sequence). V was pared by 2 bases and J by 0 bases, with 10 bases between. This CDR3 comprises 15 residues.

The chain uses TRBV28 and TRBJ2-6; D may be TRBD2 (6 bases). Germline assignment: CDR1 MDHEN and CDR2 SYDVKM. The CDR3 spans 18 residues. Trimming shortened V by 6 bases and J by 0 bases, and 18 bases separated the two germline ends. CDR3 protein: CASSPREGVASGANVLTF. The CDR3 nucleotides are TGTGCCAGCAGCCCGCGGGAAGGGGTAGCCTCTGGGGCCAACGTCCTGACTTTC.

The V gene is TRBV5-1, the J gene TRBJ2-2; maybe TRBD2 (5 bases). CDR1 and CDR2 (germline): SGHRS, YFSETQ. The V end was cut by 4 bases, the J end by 7 bases, with 14 bases between. The CDR3 sequence is 14 residues long. CDR3 loop: CASSPRTGNGELFF. CDR3 in DNA: TGCGCCAGCAGCCCCAGAACGGGGAACGGGGAGCTGTTTTTT.

The genes are TRBV3-1 (or the pseudogene TRBV3-2) and TRBJ2-7; 10 bases map to TRBD2. This CDR3 contains 16 residues. The ends lost 1 base at V and 1 base at J; junction bases unmatched: 4. CDR1 is LGHDT, CDR2 YNNKEL, per germline (reference sequence). The CDR3: CASSQVPSGGSYEQYF. The CDR3 DNA follows: TGTGCCAGCAGCCAAGTACCTAGCGGGGGATCCTACGAGCAGTACTTC.